This T cell receptor (beta chain) was observed in a study of blood T cells in healthy people across ages. Study-wide results and caveats: Naive T cell percentage and TCR beta diversity correlated strongly.

Points on this clonotype: Its target is not known.

The CDR3 contains 15 residues. From germline, CDR1 is SGHTA and CDR2 FQGTGA. V was trimmed by 1 base and J by 4 bases, leaving 12 bases between them. Then a second PCR, running roughly 7 to 11 cycles, was carried out with a sample-barcoded 5' primer and a J-beta primer mix. TCRdb re-called the 5' RACE reads with MiXCR, one entry per CDR3 protein. Of more than 800,000 distinct CDR3 sequences listed, under 55% are singletons. Total RNA, at least 5.5 micrograms per sample, was extracted from PBMCs. The sample taken for sequencing was blood. This chain uses TRBV7-3 with TRBJ2-3, with TRBD2 as a possible D gene (5 bases). The TCR sequence derives from a woman in her sixties in good health. The DNA of the CDR3 is TGTGCCAGCAGCTTAATGGGGAGTGAGTCAGATACGCAGTATTTT. Protein sequence: CASSLMGSESDTQYF. The whole variable domain, remainder taken from reference TRBV7-3 and TRBJ2-3, is GAGVSQTPSNKVTEKGKYVELRCDPISGHTALYWYRQSLGQGPEFLIYFQGTGAADDSGLPNDRFFAVRPEGSVSTLKIQRTERGDSAVYLCASSLMGSESDTQYFGPGTRLTVL.